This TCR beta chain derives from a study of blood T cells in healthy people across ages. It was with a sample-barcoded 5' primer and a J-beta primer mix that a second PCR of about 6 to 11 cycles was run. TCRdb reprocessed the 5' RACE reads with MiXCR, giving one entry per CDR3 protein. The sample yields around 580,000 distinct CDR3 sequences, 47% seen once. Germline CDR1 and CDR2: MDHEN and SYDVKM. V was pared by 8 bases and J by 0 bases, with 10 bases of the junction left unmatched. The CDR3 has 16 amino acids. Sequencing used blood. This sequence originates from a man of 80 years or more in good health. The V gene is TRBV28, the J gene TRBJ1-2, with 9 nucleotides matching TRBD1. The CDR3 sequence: CASYPQGATPNYGYTF. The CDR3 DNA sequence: TGTGCCAGCTACCCACAGGGGGCCACGCCTAACTATGGCTACACCTTC.